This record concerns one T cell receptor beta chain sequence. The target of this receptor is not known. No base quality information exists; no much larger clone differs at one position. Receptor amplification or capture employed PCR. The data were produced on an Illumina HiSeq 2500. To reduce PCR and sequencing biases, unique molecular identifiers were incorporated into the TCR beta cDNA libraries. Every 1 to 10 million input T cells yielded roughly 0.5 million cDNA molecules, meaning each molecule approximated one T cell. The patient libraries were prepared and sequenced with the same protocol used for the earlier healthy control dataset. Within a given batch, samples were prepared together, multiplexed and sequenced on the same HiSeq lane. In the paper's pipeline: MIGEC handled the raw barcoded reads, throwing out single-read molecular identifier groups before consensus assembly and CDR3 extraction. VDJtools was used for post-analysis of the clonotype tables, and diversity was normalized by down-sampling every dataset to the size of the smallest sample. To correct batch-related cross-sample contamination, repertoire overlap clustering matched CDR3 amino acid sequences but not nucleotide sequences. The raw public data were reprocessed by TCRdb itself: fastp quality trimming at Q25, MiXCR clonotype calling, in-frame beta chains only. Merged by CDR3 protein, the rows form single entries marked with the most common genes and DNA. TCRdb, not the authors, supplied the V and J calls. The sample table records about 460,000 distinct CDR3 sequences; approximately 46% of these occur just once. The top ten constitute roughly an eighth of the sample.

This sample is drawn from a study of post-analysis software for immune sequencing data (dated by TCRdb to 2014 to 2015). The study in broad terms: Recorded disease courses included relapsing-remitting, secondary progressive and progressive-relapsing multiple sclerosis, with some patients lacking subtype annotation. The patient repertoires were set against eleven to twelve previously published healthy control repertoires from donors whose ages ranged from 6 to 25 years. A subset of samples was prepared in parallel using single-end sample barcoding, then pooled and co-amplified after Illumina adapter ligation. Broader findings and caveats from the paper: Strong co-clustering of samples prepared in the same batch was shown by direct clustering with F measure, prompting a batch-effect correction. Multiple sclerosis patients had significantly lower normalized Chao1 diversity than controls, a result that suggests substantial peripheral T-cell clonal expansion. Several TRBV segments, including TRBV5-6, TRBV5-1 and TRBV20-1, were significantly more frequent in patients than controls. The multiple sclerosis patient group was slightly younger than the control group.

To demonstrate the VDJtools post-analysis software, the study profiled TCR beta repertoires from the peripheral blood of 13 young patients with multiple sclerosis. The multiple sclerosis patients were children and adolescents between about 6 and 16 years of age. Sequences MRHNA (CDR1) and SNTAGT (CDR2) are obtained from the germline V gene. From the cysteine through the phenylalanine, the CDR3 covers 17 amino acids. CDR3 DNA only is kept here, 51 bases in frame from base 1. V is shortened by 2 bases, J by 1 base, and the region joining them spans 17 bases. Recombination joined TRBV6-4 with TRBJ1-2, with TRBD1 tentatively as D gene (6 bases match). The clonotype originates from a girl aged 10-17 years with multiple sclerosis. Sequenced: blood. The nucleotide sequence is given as TGTGCCAGCAGTGACCTGAATGGAGGGGGGCATAACTATGGCTACACCTTC. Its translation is CASSDLNGGGHNYGYTF.